These 13 T cell receptor beta chains originate from one sample sequenced in a study of T cell repertoires and HLA-DP antigens. Data came from immunoSEQ multiplex PCR; TCRdb stores just in-frame clones and leaves some out. The sample consists of 75,000 to 90,000 clones, around nine tenths of them appearing once. These receptors have no known antigen. The sample was CD4+ T cells from PBMCs. The source of these receptors is a man over 45 in good health and CMV-seronegative.

For this clone: Mismatch with germline at one junction end may stem from a read error. The V call is TRBV7-7, the J call TRBJ2-3; D uncertain. Germline V CDR1 and CDR2: SSHAT, FNYEAQ (reference sequence). The CDR3 contains 14 residues. CDR3 region: CASSLTPRSDTQYF. As DNA, the CDR3 is TGTGCTAGCAGCCTAACCCCAAGGTCAGATACGCAGTATTTT. Based on the CDR3 plus reference TRBV7-7 and TRBJ2-3, the full variable domain is GAGVSQSPRYKVTKRGQDVTLRCDPISSHATLYWYQQALGQGPEFLTYFNYEAQPDKSGLPSDRFSAERPEGSISTLTIQRTEQRDSAMYRCASSLTPRSDTQYFGPGTRLTVL.

The gene calls are TRBV7-2 and TRBJ2-2, with a weak D call TRBD1 (6 bases). Germline V gives CDR1 SGHTA, CDR2 FQGNSA. V was shortened by 5 bases and J by 2 bases, with 12 bases between the two germline ends. This CDR3 contains 15 residues. CDR3: CASSAQTGNTGELFF. The DNA of the CDR3 is TGTGCCAGCAGCGCCCAGACAGGAAACACCGGGGAGCTGTTTTTT.

Here the CDR3 DNA reads TGTGCCAGTAGGGGGGGTTCTCCTAACACTGAAGCTTTCTTT. Its protein is CASRGGSPNTEAFF. This chain links TRBV19 with TRBJ1-1; weak D call: TRBD1 (5 bases). The CDR3 contains 14 residues. In germline, CDR1 is LNHDA, CDR2 SQIVND (reference sequence). Trimming pared 6 bases from V and 2 bases from J, leaving 13 bases between.

The gene calls are TRBV28 and TRBJ2-1, with D unclear. The germline V gene has CDR1 MDHEN and CDR2 SYDVKM. With 1 base removed from V and 4 bases from J, the gap between germline ends came to 2 bases. This CDR3 has 12 residues. CDR3 in amino acids: CASSLLYNEQFF. The CDR3 nucleotides are TGTGCCAGCAGTTTATTGTACAATGAGCAGTTCTTC. The variable domain in full, completed from reference TRBV28 and TRBJ2-1, reads DVKVTQSSRYLVKRTGEKVFLECVQDMDHENMFWYRQDPGLGLRLIYFSYDVKMKEKGDIPEGYSVSREKKERFSLILESASTNQTSMYLCASSLLYNEQFFGPGTRLTVL.

The chain has TRBV9 and TRBJ2-1; D is possibly TRBD1 or TRBD2 (5 bases each). Germline loops: CDR1 SGDLS, CDR2 YYNGEE. This CDR3 comprises 19 residues. V dropped 3 bases and J dropped 0 bases, with 22 bases sitting between them. In nucleotides, the CDR3 is TGTGCCAGCAGCGCTCATTGGGGACGAGGTTCGGGCTCCTACAATGAGCAGTTCTTC. This codes for CASSAHWGRGSGSYNEQFF.

The rearrangement links TRBV4-3 to TRBJ1-1; TRBD1 agrees at 10 bases. This CDR3 has 15 amino acids. Per germline, CDR1 LGHNA and CDR2 YSLEER. V shed 4 bases and J 7 bases; nucleotides not matched to a gene: 9. CDR3 sequence: CASSRTGQGMGEAFF. The CDR3 DNA reads as TGCGCCAGCAGCCGGACGGGACAGGGGATGGGTGAAGCTTTCTTT.

The chain uses TRBV15 and TRBJ1-1; D gene unclear. Germline-derived CDR1 and CDR2 are LNHNV and YYDKDF (reference sequence). This CDR3 is built from 12 residues. V lost 1 base, J lost 4 bases, and 4 bases lay in between. CDR3 nucleotides: TGTGCCACCAGCAGAGGTGGCACTGAAGCTTTCTTT. It translates to CATSRGGTEAFF.

In its sample, this clone is medium-sized. This sequence joins TRBV28 and TRBJ1-5; a possible D gene is TRBD1 (6 bases). The CDR3 extends over 14 amino acids. Trimming pared 5 bases from V and 6 bases from J, leaving 14 bases between. The germline CDR1 and CDR2 sequences are MDHEN and SYDVKM. CDR3: CASSRQGRGQPQHF. CDR3 bases: TGTGCCAGCAGTCGCCAGGGGAGGGGTCAGCCCCAGCATTTT.

The J gene is TRBJ2-1, the V gene TRBV28; 8 bases line up with TRBD1. This CDR3 region has 15 residues. Germline CDR1 and CDR2: MDHEN and SYDVKM. The ends lost 6 bases at V and 6 bases at J; junction bases unmatched: 10. The CDR3 DNA sequence: TGTGCCAGCAGACCGACAGGGGCGGGCACCAATGAGCAGTTCTTC. It translates to CASRPTGAGTNEQFF.

This chain joins TRBV30 and TRBJ2-3, with 11 positions matching TRBD2. Unmatched junction bases numbered 13, after V lost 1 base and J lost 7 bases. The CDR3 consists of 17 residues. Germline V gives CDR1 GTSNPN, CDR2 SVGIG (reference sequence). The CDR3 sequence is CAWSDSGRASREYTQYF. CDR3 nucleotide sequence: TGTGCCTGGAGTGATAGCGGGAGGGCCTCCAGGGAGTATACGCAGTATTTT.

The rearrangement uses TRBV6-5 and TRBJ1-5, with TRBD1 matching 7 bases. The V and J ends lost 7 bases and 2 bases, in that order; junction bases with no gene match: 5. This CDR3 region has 14 residues. Germline CDR1 MNHEY, CDR2 SVGAGI. The CDR3 spells CASKTGVRNQPQHF. The CDR3 region has the DNA TGTGCCAGCAAAACAGGGGTCCGCAATCAGCCCCAGCATTTT.

In its sample, this clone was seen once. This rearrangement joins TRBV30 to TRBJ1-2; 8 nucleotides align to TRBD1. Germline V CDR1 and CDR2: GTSNPN, SVGIG (reference sequence). This CDR3 is built from 13 residues. J lost 8 bases, V lost 4 bases, and 9 bases had no gene match. CDR3 DNA sequence: TGTGCCTGGAAGGGGACAGGATTGCGGGGCTACACCTTC. Translating gives CAWKGTGLRGYTF.

The V call is TRBV6-5, the J call TRBJ2-1; D may be TRBD1 (7 bases). V lost 9 bases and J lost 6, with 21 bases in between. The germline CDR1 and CDR2 sequences are MNHEY and SVGAGI. The CDR3 sequence is 15 residues long. This CDR3 reads CASTRGRAGSNEQFF. The CDR3 DNA follows: TGTGCCAGTACTAGGGGGCGCGCGGGAAGCAATGAGCAGTTCTTC.